This entry lists 26 T cell receptor beta chains sequenced from one sample in a study of T cell responses to AZD1222 COVID-19 vaccine. Some clones are missing from TCRdb's copy, which holds only in-frame ones; the method was immunoSEQ multiplex PCR. The sample includes 74,000 or so clones, around 84% of them seen just once. The specimen comprised peripheral blood, sampled on day 0 of AZD1222 vaccination. The receptors derive from an adult in good health.

The V gene is TRBV6-1, the J gene TRBJ1-2; D may be TRBD1 (6 bases). The ends were cut back, 2 bases at V and 0 bases at J, with 13 bases in the middle. CDR1 is MNHNS and CDR2 is SASEGT in the germline V gene. The length of the CDR3 is 16 residues. The CDR3 coding sequence is TGTGCCAGCAGTGAAATGGGGACACCTTCTAACTATGGCTACACCTTC. It is translated as CASSEMGTPSNYGYTF.

The chain has TRBV7-2 and TRBJ1-3; TRBD1 matches 7 bases. The length of the CDR3 is 15 residues. Trimming cost V 5 bases and J 0 bases; bases outside gene matches: 4. CDR1 is SGHTA and CDR2 is FQGNSA in the germline V gene. CDR3 nucleotide sequence: TGTGCCAGCAGCGCCGGGACAGCCTCTGGAAACACCATATATTTT. Its translation is CASSAGTASGNTIYF.

V gene TRBV28 combines with J gene TRBJ1-2; the D gene is possibly TRBD1 (5 bases). The germline V gene has CDR1 MDHEN and CDR2 SYDVKM. The CDR3 has 11 amino acids. Trimming pared 10 bases from V and 2 bases from J, leaving 8 bases between. As DNA, the CDR3 is TGTGCCACAGGGAACAACTATGGCTACACCTTC. This encodes CATGNNYGYTF.

A single count supports this clone. V is TRBV5-6 and J is TRBJ1-5; D is unresolved. Germline values: CDR1 SGHDT, CDR2 YYEEEE. There are 17 residues in the CDR3. The germline V and J ends were trimmed by 0 bases and 4 bases, with 17 bases remaining between them. As DNA, the CDR3 is TGTGCCAGCAGCTTGGTTCTGGGAAACCGAATAAATCAGCCCCAGCATTTT. Its translation is CASSLVLGNRINQPQHF. Filled out from reference TRBV5-6 and TRBJ1-5, the complete variable domain reads DAGVTQSPTHLIKTRGQQVTLRCSPKSGHDTVSWYQQALGQGPQFIFQYYEEEERQRGNFPDRFSGHQFPNYSSELNVNALLLGDSALYLCASSLVLGNRINQPQHFGDGTRLSIL.

The rearrangement links TRBV11-2 to TRBJ2-1; the match to TRBD2 covers 11 bases. CDR3 length equals 16 residues. The trim removed 4 bases at V and 4 bases at J, leaving 6 bases unmatched. Germline V gene lookup returns CDR1 SGHAT and CDR2 FQNNGV. In nucleotides, the CDR3 is TGTGCCAGCAGCTCACCGGGACTAGCGGTATACAATGAGCAGTTCTTC. Its protein product is CASSSPGLAVYNEQFF.

The rearrangement uses TRBV2 and TRBJ2-6; 8 bases match TRBD1. Germline-derived CDR1 and CDR2 are SNHLY and FYNNEI. The junction had 6 bases not matched to a gene; V was cut back by 4 bases and J by 4 bases. This CDR3 is 16 amino acids long. The CDR3 nucleotides are TGTGCCAGCAGTGGGACAGGGTTCGTCGGGGCCAACGTCCTGACTTTC. Protein: CASSGTGFVGANVLTF.

The V gene is TRBV7-9, the J gene TRBJ1-2; D possibly corresponds to TRBD1 (5 bases). Per the germline V gene, CDR1 is SEHNR and CDR2 is FQNEAQ (reference sequence). V was trimmed by 5 bases and J by 0 bases, leaving 19 bases between them. The CDR3 runs to 17 residues. The DNA of the CDR3 is TGTGCCAGCAGCAAAGGTCAGGGCCTAGCCACTAACTATGGCTACACCTTC. Protein product: CASSKGQGLATNYGYTF.

This clone occurred once. In the same sample, other DNA sequences code for this CDR3. This rearrangement joins TRBV18 to TRBJ1-6; D is uncertain. The germline CDR1 and CDR2 sequences are KGHSH and LQKENI. This CDR3 comprises 15 residues. V gave up 3 bases and J gave up 0 bases, with 6 bases separating them. Here the CDR3 reads CASSPGSSYNSPLHF. The CDR3 bases are TGTGCCAGCTCACCTGGGAGCTCCTATAATTCACCCCTCCACTTT.

About this clone: The junction differs from germline at one of its ends, possibly a read error. The chain combines TRBV3-1 (or the pseudogene TRBV3-2) with TRBJ1-1; D is unclear. Germline values: CDR1 LGHDT, CDR2 YNNKEL (reference sequence). This CDR3 contains 12 residues. CDR3 in amino acids: CASSQDPPRAFF. The CDR3 nucleotides are TGTGCCAGCAGCCAAGATCCGCCAAGAGCGTTTTTT.

The chain is built from TRBV7-9 and TRBJ1-4, with D unclear. The V and J ends lost 3 bases and 0 bases respectively, with 8 bases between them. Per germline, CDR1 SEHNR and CDR2 FQNEAQ (reference sequence). This CDR3 is built from 15 residues. The CDR3 protein is CASSLQGTTNEKLFF. For the CDR3, the DNA is TGTGCCAGCAGCTTGCAAGGAACAACTAATGAAAAACTGTTTTTT.

The rearrangement joins TRBV6-5 to TRBJ2-7; 7 bases agree with TRBD1. The length of the CDR3 is 14 residues. V shed 7 bases and J 3 bases; nucleotides not matched to a gene: 9. Germline CDR1 reads MNHEY; CDR2 reads SVGAGI. The CDR3 coding sequence is TGTGCCAGCAAATTTGACAGGGCCAGCTACGAGCAGTACTTC. The encoded protein is CASKFDRASYEQYF.

V usage is TRBV7-2 and J usage is TRBJ1-1; D is perhaps TRBD1 (5 bases). The CDR3 loop spans 15 amino acids. Germline V gives CDR1 SGHTA, CDR2 FQGNSA. Trimming shortened V by 7 bases and J by 1 base, and 16 bases separated the two germline ends. The CDR3 loop is CASKPRAGTNTEAFF. Written as DNA, the CDR3 is TGTGCCAGCAAACCACGGGCTGGGACGAACACTGAAGCTTTCTTT.

In its sample, this clone is medium-sized. The chain joins TRBV4-1 to TRBJ2-7, with 9 nucleotides matching TRBD2. There are 16 residues in the CDR3. V dropped 1 base and J dropped 2; count of bases not matched to a gene: 6. The V gene's germline CDR1 is MGHRA and CDR2 YSYEKL. The CDR3 nucleotides are TGCGCCAGCAGCCAAGCCGTGACTAGCGGCGCCTACGAGCAGTACTTC. Its translation: CASSQAVTSGAYEQYF.

J is TRBJ1-2 and V is TRBV28; TRBD1 is a possible D gene (6 bases). The CDR3 is 14 residues long. Germline V gene data show CDR1 as MDHEN and CDR2 as SYDVKM. V shed 2 bases and J shed 6 bases, with 13 bases lying between them. CDR3 in amino acids: CASSLGNRVDGYTF. CDR3 DNA: TGTGCCAGCAGTTTAGGAAACAGGGTTGATGGCTACACCTTC.

The chain joins TRBV19 to TRBJ1-6; maybe TRBD1 (5 bases). CDR3 length: 14 amino acids. V was clipped by 2 bases and J by 8 bases, with 10 bases between them. The V gene's germline CDR1 is LNHDA and CDR2 SQIVND (reference sequence). DNA for the CDR3: TGTGCCAGTAGTATACAGGGCGCGTATTCACCCCTCCACTTT. Translating gives CASSIQGAYSPLHF.

This chain joins TRBV7-2 and TRBJ2-2; no firm D call. V was cut by 5 bases and J by 5 bases, with 15 bases left in between. In germline, CDR1 is SGHTA, CDR2 FQGNSA. CDR3 length: 15 residues. CDR3 sequence: CASSLDRLGTGELFF. The CDR3 DNA reads as TGTGCCAGCAGCCTCGATAGGCTGGGGACCGGGGAGCTGTTTTTT.

The rearrangement uses TRBV15 and TRBJ1-1; no reliable D call. Germline V gives CDR1 LNHNV, CDR2 YYDKDF (reference sequence). CDR3 length: 14 amino acids. V was cut by 1 base and J by 2 bases, with 8 bases left in between. The CDR3 sequence is CATSRGTVNTEAFF. CDR3 DNA sequence: TGTGCCACCAGCAGAGGGACGGTCAACACTGAAGCTTTCTTT.

This clone was observed once. The chain recombines TRBV28 with TRBJ1-4, with TRBD1 as a possible D gene (6 bases). The V and J ends lost 1 base and 8 bases respectively, with 26 bases between them. The CDR3 length is 19 residues. Germline V lookup: CDR1 MDHEN, CDR2 SYDVKM. CDR3 amino acids: CASSLLFLIGQGQKEKLFF. The CDR3 DNA reads as TGTGCCAGCAGTTTATTGTTCCTAATCGGGCAGGGGCAGAAAGAAAAACTGTTTTTT.

Only one count was recorded for this clone. V gene TRBV7-9 combines with J gene TRBJ2-7; 9 bases are a match to TRBD2. Losses at the gene ends were 1 base for V and 0 bases for J; bases not matched to a gene: 7. The CDR3 runs 17 residues. From germline, CDR1 is SEHNR and CDR2 FQNEAQ (reference sequence). CDR3 nucleotides: TGTGCCAGCAGCTTAGTGTTAGCGGGAGAAGGCTCCTACGAGCAGTACTTC. As protein: CASSLVLAGEGSYEQYF.

The CDR3 region is CASNLLGDPPGYTF. The DNA for the CDR3 is TGTGCCAGCAACCTATTGGGGGACCCGCCGGGCTACACCTTC. The chain links TRBV11-2 to TRBJ1-2, with D possibly being TRBD1 (5 bases). V gave up 7 bases and J gave up 8 bases, with 20 bases separating them. The CDR3 consists of 14 residues. The germline V gene has CDR1 SGHAT and CDR2 FQNNGV.

The chain links TRBV6-5 to TRBJ1-2; 7 bases agree with TRBD1. The CDR3 sequence is 12 residues long. Germline V gene data show CDR1 as MNHEY and CDR2 as SVGAGI. J lost 5 bases, V lost 7 bases, and 4 bases had no gene match. As DNA, the CDR3 is TGTGCCAGCACTAACAGGGGATATGGCTACACCTTC. Translated, it gives CASTNRGYGYTF.

This clone was counted once. The chain recombines TRBV6-4 with TRBJ2-7; 7 bases align to TRBD2. Trimming cost V 8 bases and J 6 bases; bases outside gene matches: 1. CDR3 length: 10 amino acids. CDR1 is MRHNA and CDR2 is SNTAGT in the germline V gene. This chain's CDR3 is CASQRGEQYF. The CDR3 nucleotides read TGTGCCAGCCAGCGGGGCGAGCAGTACTTC.

This clone was found once. The chain recombines TRBV5-4 with TRBJ2-3; D not resolved. CDR1 is SGHNT and CDR2 is YYREEE in the germline V gene (reference sequence). The length of the CDR3 is 13 residues. V was clipped by 4 bases and J by 4 bases, with 10 bases between them. The CDR3 here is CASSHEASDTQYF. The CDR3 region has the DNA TGTGCCAGCAGCCACGAGGCGTCAGATACGCAGTATTTT.

The rearrangement joins TRBV28 to TRBJ2-7; D is ambiguous. Deletions cut 4 bases from V and 0 bases from J, with 19 bases between. From germline, CDR1 is MDHEN and CDR2 SYDVKM. This CDR3 has 17 amino acids. The CDR3 nucleotides are TGTGCCAGCAGTTCCGGGCAGTTCCTCGCGAGCTCCTACGAGCAGTACTTC. It yields the protein CASSSGQFLASSYEQYF. The full variable domain, completed using reference TRBV28 and TRBJ2-7, is DVKVTQSSRYLVKRTGEKVFLECVQDMDHENMFWYRQDPGLGLRLIYFSYDVKMKEKGDIPEGYSVSREKKERFSLILESASTNQTSMYLCASSSGQFLASSYEQYFGPGTRLTVT.

The V gene is TRBV28, the J gene TRBJ2-7; weak D call: TRBD2 (6 bases). This CDR3 has 14 residues. The germline CDR1 and CDR2 sequences are MDHEN and SYDVKM. V shed 6 bases and J shed 0 bases, with 12 bases lying between them. CDR3 sequence reads: CASSRAGTSYEQYF. In DNA, the CDR3 is TGTGCCAGCAGCCGTGCGGGGACCTCCTACGAGCAGTACTTC.

This chain uses TRBV30 with TRBJ2-7, with a weak D call TRBD2 (5 bases). CDR1 is GTSNPN and CDR2 is SVGIG in the germline V gene (reference sequence). V was cut by 2 bases and J by 2 bases, with 10 bases left in between. The CDR3 sequence is 13 residues long. CDR3 bases: TGTGCCTGGAGTTTACCGGGGACCTACGAGCAGTACTTC. This gives the protein CAWSLPGTYEQYF.